Listed here is a single T cell receptor (beta chain). Its specificity is unknown. Using immunoSEQ multiplex PCR, the repertoire was profiled, and TCRdb retains in-frame clones only, with some absent. Among tens of thousands of clones, 85% to 90% were seen once, and the ten largest hold 0.4% to 0.55%. This specimen belongs to a study of OX40 agonist ivuxolimab in advanced cancers. Study at large: Patients received the agonistic anti-OX40 (CD134) antibody ivuxolimab. Two cutaneous melanoma patients and one hepatocellular carcinoma patient, three in all, had partial responses. Study observations and caveats: CD4+ T cells averaged fewer expanded clones than CD8+ T cells.

At baseline, cycle 4 day 1, and cycle 7 day 1, blood was sampled. The source of this sequence is an adult with an advanced solid tumor such as melanoma, head and neck, liver or kidney cancer. The sequenced sample was CD4+ or CD8+ T cells sorted from blood, obtained in a trial of the OX40 agonist ivuxolimab.

In nucleotides, the CDR3 is TGCGCCAGCAGCCGAGGTCCAGGGAACACTGAAGCTTTCTTT. Translating it yields CASSRGPGNTEAFF. The chain uses TRBV4-1 and TRBJ1-1; D gene ambiguous. This CDR3 is built from 14 residues. CDR1 is MGHRA, CDR2 YSYEKL, per germline. Trimming stripped 4 bases from V and 1 base from J, with 10 bases between.